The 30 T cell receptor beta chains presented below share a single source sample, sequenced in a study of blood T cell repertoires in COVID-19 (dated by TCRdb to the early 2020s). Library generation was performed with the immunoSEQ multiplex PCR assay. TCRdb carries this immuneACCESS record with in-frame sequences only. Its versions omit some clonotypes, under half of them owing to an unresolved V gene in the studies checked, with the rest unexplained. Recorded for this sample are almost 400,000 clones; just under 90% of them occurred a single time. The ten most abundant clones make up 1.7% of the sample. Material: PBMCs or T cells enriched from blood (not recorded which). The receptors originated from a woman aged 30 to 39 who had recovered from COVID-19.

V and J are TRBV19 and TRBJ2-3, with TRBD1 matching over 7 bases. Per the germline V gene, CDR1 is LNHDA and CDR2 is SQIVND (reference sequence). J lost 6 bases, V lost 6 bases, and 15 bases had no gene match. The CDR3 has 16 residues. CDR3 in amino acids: CASRIAQGPPGDTQYF. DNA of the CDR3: TGTGCCAGTAGGATTGCACAGGGGCCGCCGGGTGATACGCAGTATTTT.

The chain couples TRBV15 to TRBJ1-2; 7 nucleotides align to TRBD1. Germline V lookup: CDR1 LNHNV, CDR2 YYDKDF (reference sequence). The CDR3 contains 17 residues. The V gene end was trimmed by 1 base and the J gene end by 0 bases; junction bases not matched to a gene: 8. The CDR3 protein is CATSRAEGARANYGYTF. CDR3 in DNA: TGTGCCACCAGCAGAGCGGAGGGGGCGCGTGCTAACTATGGCTACACCTTC. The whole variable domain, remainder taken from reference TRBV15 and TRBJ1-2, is DAMVIQNPRYQVTQFGKPVTLSCSQTLNHNVMYWYQQKSSQAPKLLFHYYDKDFNNEADTPDNFQSRRPNTSFCFLDIRSPGLGDTAMYLCATSRAEGARANYGYTFGSGTRLTVV.

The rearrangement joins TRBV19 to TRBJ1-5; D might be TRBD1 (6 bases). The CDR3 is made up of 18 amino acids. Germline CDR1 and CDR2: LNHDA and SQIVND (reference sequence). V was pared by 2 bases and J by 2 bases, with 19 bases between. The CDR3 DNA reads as TGTGCCAGTAGTATAAGGGGACAAGCCCTCCGGGGCAATCAGCCCCAGCATTTT. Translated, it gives CASSIRGQALRGNQPQHF. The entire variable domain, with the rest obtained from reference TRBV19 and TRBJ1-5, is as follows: DGGITQSPKYLFRKEGQNVTLSCEQNLNHDAMYWYRQDPGQGLRLIYYSQIVNDFQKGDIAEGYSVSREKKESFPLTVTSAQKNPTAFYLCASSIRGQALRGNQPQHFGDGTRLSIL.

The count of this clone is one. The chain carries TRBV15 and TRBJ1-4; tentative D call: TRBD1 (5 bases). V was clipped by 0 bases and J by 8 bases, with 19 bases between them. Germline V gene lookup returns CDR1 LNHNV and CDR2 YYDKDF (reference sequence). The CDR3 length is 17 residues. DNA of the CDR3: TGTGCCACCAGCAGAGACCTCGGGACTTCCGAGAAGGAAAAACTGTTTTTT. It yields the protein CATSRDLGTSEKEKLFF.

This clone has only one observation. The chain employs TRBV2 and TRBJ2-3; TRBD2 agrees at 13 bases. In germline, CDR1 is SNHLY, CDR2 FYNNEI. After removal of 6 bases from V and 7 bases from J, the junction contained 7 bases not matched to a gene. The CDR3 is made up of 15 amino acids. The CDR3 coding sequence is TGTGCCAGCAGAATACTAGCGGGGGGGCCCAATACGCAGTATTTT. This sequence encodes CASRILAGGPNTQYF.

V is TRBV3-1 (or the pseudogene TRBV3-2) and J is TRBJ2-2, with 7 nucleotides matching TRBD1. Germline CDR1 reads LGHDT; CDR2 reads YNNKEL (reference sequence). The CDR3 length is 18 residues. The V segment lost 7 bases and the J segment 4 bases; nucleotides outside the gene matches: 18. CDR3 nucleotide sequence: TGTGCCAGCAAGGATCGAACTGACAGGGTGATTCGCACCGGGGAGCTGTTTTTT. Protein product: CASKDRTDRVIRTGELFF.

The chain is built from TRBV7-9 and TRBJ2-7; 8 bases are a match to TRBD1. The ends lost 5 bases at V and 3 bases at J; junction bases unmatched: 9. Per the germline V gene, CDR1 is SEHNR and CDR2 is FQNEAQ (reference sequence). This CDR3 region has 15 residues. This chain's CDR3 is CASSTPGTGSYEQYF. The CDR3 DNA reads TGTGCCAGCAGCACCCCCGGGACAGGAAGCTACGAGCAGTACTTC.

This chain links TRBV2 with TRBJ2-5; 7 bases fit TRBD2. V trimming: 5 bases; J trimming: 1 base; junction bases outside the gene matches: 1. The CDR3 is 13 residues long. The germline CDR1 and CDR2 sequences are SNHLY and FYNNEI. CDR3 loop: CASSPGGQETQYF. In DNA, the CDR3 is TGTGCCAGCAGTCCGGGGGGCCAAGAGACCCAGTACTTC.

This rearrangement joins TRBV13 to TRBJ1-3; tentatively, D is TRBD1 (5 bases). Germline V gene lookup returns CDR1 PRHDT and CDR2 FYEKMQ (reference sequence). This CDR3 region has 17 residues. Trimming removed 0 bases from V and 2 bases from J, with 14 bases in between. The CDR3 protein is CASSLGPRALTGNTIYF. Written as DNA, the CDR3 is TGTGCCAGCAGCTTAGGACCCAGGGCTTTAACTGGAAACACCATATATTTT.

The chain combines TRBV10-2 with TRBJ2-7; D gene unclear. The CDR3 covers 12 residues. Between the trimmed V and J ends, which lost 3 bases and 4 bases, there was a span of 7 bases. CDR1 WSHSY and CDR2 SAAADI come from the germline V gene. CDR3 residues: CASSESIYEQYF. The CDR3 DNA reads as TGCGCCAGCAGTGAATCTATTTACGAGCAGTACTTC.

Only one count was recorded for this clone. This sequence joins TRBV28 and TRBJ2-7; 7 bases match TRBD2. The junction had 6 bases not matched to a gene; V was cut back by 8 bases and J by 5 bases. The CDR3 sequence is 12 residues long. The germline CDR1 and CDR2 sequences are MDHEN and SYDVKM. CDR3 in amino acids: CASDGRTDEQYF. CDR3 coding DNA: TGTGCCAGCGACGGGAGGACTGACGAGCAGTACTTC.

CDR3 sequence reads: CASSRPGQGDYGYTF. CDR3 in DNA: TGTGCCAGTAGTCGGCCGGGACAGGGGGACTATGGCTACACCTTC. The rearrangement links TRBV19 to TRBJ1-2, with 11 bases that match TRBD1. CDR1 is LNHDA, CDR2 SQIVND, per germline (reference sequence). The CDR3 consists of 15 residues. The trim removed 5 bases at V and 3 bases at J, leaving 5 bases unmatched.

The chain's CDR3 is CASSLEGQIAKNIQYF. CDR3 sequence (DNA): TGTGCCAGCAGCTTAGAGGGACAGATAGCCAAAAACATTCAGTACTTC. V and J are TRBV13 and TRBJ2-4; 7 nucleotides align to TRBD1. Germline CDR1 is PRHDT and CDR2 is FYEKMQ (reference sequence). This CDR3 is built from 16 residues. The J segment lost 0 bases and the V segment lost 1 base, leaving 3 bases of the junction unmatched.

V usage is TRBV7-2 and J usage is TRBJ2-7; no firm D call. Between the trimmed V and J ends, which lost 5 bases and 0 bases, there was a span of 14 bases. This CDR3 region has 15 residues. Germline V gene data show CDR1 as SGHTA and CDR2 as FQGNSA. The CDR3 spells CASSPERLSSYEQYF. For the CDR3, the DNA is TGTGCCAGCAGCCCGGAGAGGCTTAGCTCCTACGAGCAGTACTTC.

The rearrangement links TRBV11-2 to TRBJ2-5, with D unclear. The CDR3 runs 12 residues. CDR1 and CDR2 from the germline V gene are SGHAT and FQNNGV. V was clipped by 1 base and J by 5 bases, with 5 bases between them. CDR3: CASSLAAETQYF. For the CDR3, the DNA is TGTGCCAGCAGCTTAGCTGCGGAGACCCAGTACTTC.

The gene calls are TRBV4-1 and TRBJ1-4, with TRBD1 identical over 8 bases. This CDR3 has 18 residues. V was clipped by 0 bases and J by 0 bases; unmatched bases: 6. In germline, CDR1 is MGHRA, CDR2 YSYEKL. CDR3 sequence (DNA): TGCGCCAGCAGCCAAGATCTTGCAGGGGGCGCAACTAATGAAAAACTGTTTTTT. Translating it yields CASSQDLAGGATNEKLFF.

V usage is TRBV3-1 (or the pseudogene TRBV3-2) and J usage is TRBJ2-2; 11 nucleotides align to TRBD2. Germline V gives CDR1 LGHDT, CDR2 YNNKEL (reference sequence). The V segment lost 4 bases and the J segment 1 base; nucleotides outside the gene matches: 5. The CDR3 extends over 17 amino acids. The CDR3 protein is CASSPRGTSGNTGELFF. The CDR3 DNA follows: TGTGCCAGCAGCCCCCGCGGGACTAGCGGGAACACCGGGGAGCTGTTTTTT.

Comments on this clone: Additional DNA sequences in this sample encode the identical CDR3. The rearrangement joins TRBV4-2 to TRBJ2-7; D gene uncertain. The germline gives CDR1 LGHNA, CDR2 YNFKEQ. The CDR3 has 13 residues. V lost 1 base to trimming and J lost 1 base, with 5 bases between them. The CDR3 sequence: CASSQVRSYEQYF. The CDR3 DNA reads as TGTGCCAGCAGCCAAGTTAGATCCTACGAGCAGTACTTC.

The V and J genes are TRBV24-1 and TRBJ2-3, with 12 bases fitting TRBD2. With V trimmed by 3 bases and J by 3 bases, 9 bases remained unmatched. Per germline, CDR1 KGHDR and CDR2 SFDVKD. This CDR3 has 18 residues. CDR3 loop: CATSDLTSGRLGTDTQYF. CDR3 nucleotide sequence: TGTGCCACCAGTGATCTGACTAGCGGGAGACTGGGGACAGATACGCAGTATTTT.

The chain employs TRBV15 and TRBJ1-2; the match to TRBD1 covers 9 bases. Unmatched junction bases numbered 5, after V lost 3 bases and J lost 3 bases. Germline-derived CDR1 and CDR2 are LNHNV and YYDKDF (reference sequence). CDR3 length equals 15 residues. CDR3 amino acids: CATSSGTGRDYGYTF. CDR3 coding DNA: TGTGCCACCAGCAGTGGGACAGGGCGGGACTATGGCTACACCTTC. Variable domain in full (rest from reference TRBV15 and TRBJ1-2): DAMVIQNPRYQVTQFGKPVTLSCSQTLNHNVMYWYQQKSSQAPKLLFHYYDKDFNNEADTPDNFQSRRPNTSFCFLDIRSPGLGDTAMYLCATSSGTGRDYGYTFGSGTRLTVV.

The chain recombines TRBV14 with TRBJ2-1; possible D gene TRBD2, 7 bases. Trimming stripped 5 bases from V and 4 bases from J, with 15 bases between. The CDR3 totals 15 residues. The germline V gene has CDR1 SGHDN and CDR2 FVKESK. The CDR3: CASSFSGGSYNEQFF. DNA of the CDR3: TGTGCCAGCAGCTTTTCGGGGGGCTCTTACAATGAGCAGTTCTTC.

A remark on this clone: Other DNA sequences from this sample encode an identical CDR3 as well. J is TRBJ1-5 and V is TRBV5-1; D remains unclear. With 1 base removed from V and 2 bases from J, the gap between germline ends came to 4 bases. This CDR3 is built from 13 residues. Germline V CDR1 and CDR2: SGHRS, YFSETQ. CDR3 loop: CASSLTGNQPQHF. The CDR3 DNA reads TGCGCCAGCAGCTTGACAGGCAATCAGCCCCAGCATTTT.

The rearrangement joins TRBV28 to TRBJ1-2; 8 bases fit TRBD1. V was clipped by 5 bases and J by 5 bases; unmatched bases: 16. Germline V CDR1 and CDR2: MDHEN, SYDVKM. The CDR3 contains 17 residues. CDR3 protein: CASSQGAGGLLPYGYTF. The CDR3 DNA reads TGTGCCAGCAGTCAAGGCGCAGGGGGCCTTCTCCCATATGGCTACACCTTC.

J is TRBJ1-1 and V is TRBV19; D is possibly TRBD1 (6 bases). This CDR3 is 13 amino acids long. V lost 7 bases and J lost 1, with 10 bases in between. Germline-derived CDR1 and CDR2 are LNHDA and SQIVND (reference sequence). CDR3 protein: CASTWTENTEAFF. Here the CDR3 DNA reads TGTGCCAGTACCTGGACAGAGAACACTGAAGCTTTCTTT.

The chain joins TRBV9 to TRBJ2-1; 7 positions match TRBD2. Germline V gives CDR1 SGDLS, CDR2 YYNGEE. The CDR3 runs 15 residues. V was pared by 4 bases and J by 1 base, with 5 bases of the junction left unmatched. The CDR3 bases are TGTGCCAGCAGCACTCCGGGACTATCCTACAATGAGCAGTTCTTC. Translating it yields CASSTPGLSYNEQFF.

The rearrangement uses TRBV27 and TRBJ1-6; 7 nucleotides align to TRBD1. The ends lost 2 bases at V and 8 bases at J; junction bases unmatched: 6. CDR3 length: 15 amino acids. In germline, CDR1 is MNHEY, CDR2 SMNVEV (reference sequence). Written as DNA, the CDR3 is TGTGCCAGCAGTTTAACCCCGACAGGGCATTCACCCCTCCACTTT. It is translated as CASSLTPTGHSPLHF.

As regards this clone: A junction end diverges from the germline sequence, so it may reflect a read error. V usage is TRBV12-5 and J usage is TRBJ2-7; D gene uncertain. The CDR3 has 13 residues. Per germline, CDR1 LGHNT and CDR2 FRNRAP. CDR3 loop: CASGLSLALPPDW. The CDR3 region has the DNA TGTGCTAGTGGTTTGTCCCTGGCGCTCCCTCCCGACTGG.

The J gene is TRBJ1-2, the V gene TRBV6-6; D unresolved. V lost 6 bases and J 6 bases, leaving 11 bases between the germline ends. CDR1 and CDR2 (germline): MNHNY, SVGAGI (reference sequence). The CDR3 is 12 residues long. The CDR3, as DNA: TGTGCCAGCAGCCCCCTAAGCGATGGCTACACCTTC. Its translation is CASSPLSDGYTF.

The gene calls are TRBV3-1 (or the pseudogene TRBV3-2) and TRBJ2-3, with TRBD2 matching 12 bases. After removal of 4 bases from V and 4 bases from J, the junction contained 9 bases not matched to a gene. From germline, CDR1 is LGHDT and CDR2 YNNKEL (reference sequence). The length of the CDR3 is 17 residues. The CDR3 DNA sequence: TGTGCCAGCAGCCCTCGACTAGCGGGAGTTTCATCAGATACGCAGTATTTT. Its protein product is CASSPRLAGVSSDTQYF.

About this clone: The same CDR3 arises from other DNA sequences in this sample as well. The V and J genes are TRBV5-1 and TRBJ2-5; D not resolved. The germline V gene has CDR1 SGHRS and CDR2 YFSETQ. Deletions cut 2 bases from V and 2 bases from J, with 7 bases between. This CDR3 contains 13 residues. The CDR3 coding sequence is TGCGCCAGCAGCTTATCGTCTCAAGAGACCCAGTACTTC. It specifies CASSLSSQETQYF.